These T cell receptor beta chains were read from a single sample in a study of OX40 agonist ivuxolimab in advanced cancers. Sequencing used immunoSEQ multiplex PCR; TCRdb keeps in-frame clones, though not all of them. The sample shows 30,000 to 45,000 clones, about 90% of them seen only once. The material was CD4+ or CD8+ T cells sorted from blood, obtained in a trial of the OX40 agonist ivuxolimab. The source of these receptors is an adult with an advanced solid tumor such as melanoma, head and neck, liver or kidney cancer. CDR3s include the opening cysteine and the closing phenylalanine or tryptophan. Fields, in order: V gene, clone size, J gene, D gene, CDR3 protein, CDR3 DNA. D genes are given only for firm matches. Only part of the rows carry a size: once, few, many, or a class if the clone is expanded.

>TRBV2|NA|TRBJ1-1|TRBD1
CASSQNRDRNIMNTEAFF
TGTGCCAGCAGCCAAAACCGGGACAGGAATATAATGAACACTGAAGCTTTCTTT
>TRBV6-4|NA|TRBJ1-1|NA
CASSDYTVENTEAFF
TGTGCCAGCAGTGATTACACAGTAGAGAACACTGAAGCTTTCTTT
>TRBV7-8|NA|TRBJ2-1|TRBD1
CASYTLGTGHNEQFF
TGTGCCAGCTATACCTTGGGGACAGGACACAATGAGCAGTTCTTC
>TRBV27|NA|TRBJ1-5|NA
CASSLTGDQPQHF
TGTGCCAGCAGTCTGACAGGAGATCAGCCCCAGCATTTT
>TRBV5-1|NA|TRBJ2-7|NA
CASSLNGLPTYEQYF
TGCGCCAGCAGCTTAAACGGGCTCCCAACCTACGAGCAGTACTTC
>TRBV19|NA|TRBJ2-5|TRBD1
CASSMTGGWETQYF
TGTGCCAGTAGTATGACAGGGGGATGGGAGACCCAGTACTTC
>TRBV5-6|NA|TRBJ2-7|NA
CASSLVEYEQYF
TGTGCCAGCAGCTTGGTCGAATACGAGCAGTACTTC
>TRBV5-1|NA|TRBJ2-3|TRBD2
CASSLYGTSGGRGADTQYF
TGCGCCAGCAGCTTATACGGGACTAGCGGGGGGCGGGGAGCAGATACGCAGTATTTT
>TRBV7-7|once|TRBJ2-5|NA
CASSFPYPQETQYF
TGTGCTAGCAGCTTCCCGTACCCCCAAGAGACCCAGTACTTC
>TRBV4-3|once|TRBJ2-7|NA
CASSQDPRGPSYEQYF
TGCGCCAGCAGCCAAGACCCACGGGGACCGTCCTACGAGCAGTACTTC
>TRBV27|NA|TRBJ2-1|TRBD2
CASSPIAGAVNEQFF
TGTGCCAGCAGTCCAATAGCGGGGGCGGTCAATGAGCAGTTCTTC
>TRBV4-3|NA|TRBJ2-1|NA
CASSQDRGLREQFF
TGCGCCAGCAGCCAAGACAGGGGCTTACGGGAGCAGTTCTTC
>TRBV6-5|NA|TRBJ2-7|TRBD2
CASGVAGDSYEQYF
TGTGCCAGCGGGGTAGCGGGGGACTCCTACGAGCAGTACTTC
>TRBV6-5|once|TRBJ1-1|NA
CASSYLNQGWDTEAFF
TGTGCCAGCAGTTACCTAAATCAGGGGTGGGACACTGAAGCTTTCTTT
>TRBV9|NA|TRBJ1-4|NA
CASSDNTGIDSATNEKLFF
TGTGCCAGCAGCGACAATACAGGGATCGATAGCGCAACTAATGAAAAACTGTTTTTT
>TRBV5-1|medium-sized|TRBJ1-1|NA
CASSPPDSTEAFF
TGCGCCAGCAGCCCCCCGGACAGCACTGAAGCTTTCTTT
>TRBV7-8|NA|TRBJ1-4|NA
CASSLAGTSTNEKLFF
TGTGCCAGCAGCTTAGCAGGGACATCAACTAATGAAAAACTGTTTTTT
>TRBV27|NA|TRBJ2-7|TRBD2
CASSLSIIAGDYEQYF
TGTGCCAGCAGTTTATCGATAATAGCGGGGGATTACGAGCAGTACTTC
>TRBV11-2|NA|TRBJ2-7|NA
CASSWPSEQYF
TGTGCCAGCAGCTGGCCCAGCGAGCAGTACTTC
>TRBV7-9|few|TRBJ2-2|TRBD1
CASSLEGQYTGELFF
TGTGCCAGCAGCTTAGAGGGACAGTACACCGGGGAGCTGTTTTTT
>TRBV30|NA|TRBJ2-5|NA
CAWSVGFQETQYF
TGTGCCTGGAGTGTGGGCTTCCAAGAGACCCAGTACTTC
>TRBV5-5|NA|TRBJ1-2|NA
CASSLGDRLPTNYGYTF
TGTGCCAGCAGCTTGGGTGACAGGTTACCGACTAACTATGGCTACACCTTC
>TRBV29-1|NA|TRBJ1-1|NA
CSDTDGLNTEAFF
TGCAGCGATACGGACGGACTGAACACTGAAGCTTTCTTT
>TRBV5-8|once|TRBJ2-5|NA
CASSFVETQYF
TGTGCCAGCAGCTTTGTAGAGACCCAGTACTTC
>TRBV10-2|NA|TRBJ2-7|TRBD1
CASSEEQGGSYEQYF
TGCGCCAGCAGTGAAGAACAGGGGGGTTCCTACGAGCAGTACTTC
>TRBV19|NA|TRBJ1-1|NA
CASSIGRELNTEAFF
TGTGCCAGTAGTATCGGGCGGGAACTGAACACTGAAGCTTTCTTT
>TRBV15|NA|TRBJ1-1|NA
CATSRDLNMNTEAFF
TGTGCCACCAGCAGAGATCTAAACATGAACACTGAAGCTTTCTTT
>TRBV5-1|NA|TRBJ2-5|TRBD2
CASSLSPLAGEIKQETQYF
TGCGCCAGCAGCTTGTCTCCCCTAGCGGGGGAAATCAAACAAGAGACCCAGTACTTC
>TRBV27|NA|TRBJ2-7|NA
CASSIVRGGSYEQYF
TGTGCCAGCAGTATCGTGCGGGGCGGGTCCTACGAGCAGTACTTC
>TRBV6-1|NA|TRBJ1-1|NA
CAVVRGAKTEAFF
TGTGCCGTGGTACGGGGAGCTAAAACTGAAGCTTTCTTT
>TRBV30|NA|TRBJ2-7|NA
CAWNGGVGYEQYF
TGTGCCTGGAATGGGGGAGTAGGCTACGAGCAGTACTTC
>TRBV19|once|TRBJ1-5|NA
CASNPLGQPQHF
TGTGCCAGTAACCCATTAGGCCAGCCCCAGCATTTT
>TRBV4-2|NA|TRBJ2-5|TRBD2
CASSQALAGGLQETQYF
TGTGCCAGCAGCCAAGCCCTAGCGGGGGGTTTACAAGAGACCCAGTACTTC
>TRBV27|NA|TRBJ2-6|NA
CASSFVDTGAGANVLTF
TGTGCCAGCAGTTTCGTGGACACGGGGGCCGGGGCCAACGTCCTGACTTTC
>TRBV4-1|NA|TRBJ2-1|NA
CASSQFNGDEQFF
TGCGCCAGCAGCCAATTCAACGGGGATGAGCAGTTCTTC
>TRBV5-1|once|TRBJ2-2|NA
CASSLNYRLDGFGELFF
TGCGCCAGCAGCCTCAATTACCGACTGGACGGATTTGGGGAGCTGTTTTTT
>TRBV5-6|NA|TRBJ1-2|NA
CASSLASAYGYTF
TGTGCCAGCAGCTTGGCTTCAGCCTATGGCTACACCTTC
>TRBV13|NA|TRBJ1-4|NA
CASSSQETNEKLFF
TGTGCCAGCAGCTCACAGGAAACTAATGAAAAACTGTTTTTT
>TRBV19|NA|TRBJ1-1|NA
CASSIQNTEAFF
TGTGCCAGTAGTATACAGAACACTGAAGCTTTCTTT
>TRBV4-1|NA|TRBJ2-7|NA
CASSQDRLAGTYEQYF
TGCGCCAGCAGCCAAGATCGGCTGGCAGGGACCTACGAGCAGTACTTC
>TRBV4-2|once|TRBJ1-6|TRBD1
CASSQTGQAQGQSPLHF
TGTGCCAGCAGCCAAACCGGACAGGCCCAAGGTCAATCACCCCTCCACTTT
>TRBV9|NA|TRBJ2-6|NA
CASSDPLGSGANVLTF
TGTGCCAGCAGCGACCCCCTGGGCTCTGGGGCCAACGTCCTGACTTTC
>TRBV7-9|NA|TRBJ1-1|NA
CASSLFLNTEAFF
TGTGCCAGCAGCTTATTTCTCAACACTGAAGCTTTCTTT
>TRBV5-1|NA|TRBJ1-3|NA
CASSPNGQGLDTIYF
TGCGCCAGCAGCCCTAATGGTCAGGGTCTTGACACCATATATTTT
>TRBV30|NA|TRBJ2-1|NA
CAWSSPNEQFF
TGTGCCTGGAGTTCGCCCAATGAGCAGTTCTTC
>TRBV7-6|NA|TRBJ2-7|NA
CASSFGAKGGAYEQYF
TGTGCCAGCAGCTTTGGAGCTAAGGGGGGCGCCTACGAGCAGTACTTC
>TRBV4-1|NA|TRBJ2-5|TRBD1
CASSQEDREQETQYF
TGCGCCAGCAGCCAAGAGGACAGGGAGCAAGAGACCCAGTACTTC
>TRBV9|NA|TRBJ1-6|NA
CASRGLNSPLHF
TGTGCCAGCAGGGGGTTGAATTCACCCCTCCACTTT
>TRBV6-1|NA|TRBJ2-3|TRBD2
CASSATSGGSTDTQYF
TGTGCCAGCAGTGCTACTAGCGGGGGGAGCACAGATACGCAGTATTTT
>TRBV29-1|NA|TRBJ2-1|TRBD2
CSVEELAGRNNEQFF
TGCAGCGTTGAAGAGCTAGCGGGGCGAAACAATGAGCAGTTCTTC
>TRBV7-6|NA|TRBJ2-5|NA
CASSPTLLAQETQYF
TGTGCCAGCAGCCCCACTCTTTTGGCACAAGAGACCCAGTACTTC
>TRBV27|NA|TRBJ2-4|TRBD2
CASSFERGGNIQYF
TGTGCCAGCAGTTTTGAGCGCGGGGGAAACATTCAGTACTTC
>TRBV5-1|NA|TRBJ2-1|NA
CASSLVLGFNEQFF
TGCGCCAGCAGCTTGGTGCTCGGGTTCAATGAGCAGTTCTTC